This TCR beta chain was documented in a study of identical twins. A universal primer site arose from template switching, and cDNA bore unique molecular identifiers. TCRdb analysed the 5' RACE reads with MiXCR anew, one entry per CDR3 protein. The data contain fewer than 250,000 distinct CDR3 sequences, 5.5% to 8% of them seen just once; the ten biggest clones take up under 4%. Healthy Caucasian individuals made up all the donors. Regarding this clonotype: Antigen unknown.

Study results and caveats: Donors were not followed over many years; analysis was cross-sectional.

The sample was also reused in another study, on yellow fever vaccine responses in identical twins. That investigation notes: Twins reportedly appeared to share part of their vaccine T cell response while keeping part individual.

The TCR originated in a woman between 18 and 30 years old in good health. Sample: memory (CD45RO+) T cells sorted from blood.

Here the CDR3 DNA reads TGTGCCAGCAGACCCCGGGGGACCATCGCCTACGAGCAGTACTTC. Translated: CASRPRGTIAYEQYF. V is TRBV27 and J is TRBJ2-7, with a weak D call TRBD2 (6 bases). The CDR3 consists of 15 residues. The V end lost 6 bases, the J end lost 2 bases, and 17 bases lay between the germline ends. The V gene's germline CDR1 is MNHEY and CDR2 SMNVEV (reference sequence).